This T cell receptor (beta chain) comes out of a study of CD8+ T cells in alopecia areata. RNA was isolated and reverse transcribed to cDNA, the sequencing template. This table comes from immunoSEQ multiplex PCR, and its TCRdb copy is limited to in-frame clones, with some not included. The sample includes approximately 89,000 clones, roughly half of them seen just once. Worth noting for this clone: Its antigen is as yet unknown.

Study outcomes and limitations: Compared with mice, patients displayed less clear TCR sharing, possibly for HLA-related reasons.

J lost 5 bases, V lost 7 bases, and 13 bases had no gene match. The CDR3 is made up of 14 amino acids. From germline, CDR1 is SQVTM and CDR2 ANQGSEA. Sequenced material: NKG2D-high CD8+ T cells sorted from blood. The sequence came from a human donor with alopecia areata. The rearrangement uses TRBV29-1 and TRBJ1-1, with TRBD1 identical over 7 bases. CDR3 region: CSAQGHDGGTEAFF. CDR3 bases: TGCAGCGCACAGGGGCATGATGGAGGGACTGAAGCTTTCTTT.